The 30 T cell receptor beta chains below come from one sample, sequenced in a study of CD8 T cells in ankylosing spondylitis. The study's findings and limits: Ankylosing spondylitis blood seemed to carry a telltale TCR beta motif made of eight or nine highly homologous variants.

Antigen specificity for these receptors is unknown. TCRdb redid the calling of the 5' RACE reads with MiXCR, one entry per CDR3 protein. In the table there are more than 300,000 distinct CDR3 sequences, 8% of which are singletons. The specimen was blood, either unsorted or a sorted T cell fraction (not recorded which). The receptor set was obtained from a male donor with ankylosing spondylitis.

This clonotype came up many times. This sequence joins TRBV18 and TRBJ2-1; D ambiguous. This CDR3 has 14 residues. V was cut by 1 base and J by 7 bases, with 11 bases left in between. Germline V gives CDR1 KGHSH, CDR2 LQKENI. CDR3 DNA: TGTGCCAGCTCACCACAAGGACCACCTAATGAGCAGTTCTTC. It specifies CASSPQGPPNEQFF. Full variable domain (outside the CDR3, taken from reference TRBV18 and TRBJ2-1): NAGVMQNPRHLVRRRGQEARLRCSPMKGHSHVYWYRQLPEEGLKFMVYLQKENIIDESGMPKERFSAEFPKEGPSILRIQQVVRGDSAAYFCASSPQGPPNEQFFGPGTRLTVL.

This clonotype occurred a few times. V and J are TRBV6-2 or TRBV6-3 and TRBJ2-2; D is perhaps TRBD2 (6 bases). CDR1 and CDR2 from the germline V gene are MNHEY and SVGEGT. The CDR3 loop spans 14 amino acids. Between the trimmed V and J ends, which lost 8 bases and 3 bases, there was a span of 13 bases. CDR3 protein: CASAPGLYTGELFF. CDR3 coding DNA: TGTGCCAGCGCCCCGGGACTTTACACCGGGGAGCTGTTTTTT.

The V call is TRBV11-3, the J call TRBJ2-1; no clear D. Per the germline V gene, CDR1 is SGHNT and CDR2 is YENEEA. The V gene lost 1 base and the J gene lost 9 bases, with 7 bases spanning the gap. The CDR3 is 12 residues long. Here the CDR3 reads CASSLAWVEQFF. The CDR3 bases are TGTGCCAGCAGCTTAGCTTGGGTTGAGCAGTTCTTC.

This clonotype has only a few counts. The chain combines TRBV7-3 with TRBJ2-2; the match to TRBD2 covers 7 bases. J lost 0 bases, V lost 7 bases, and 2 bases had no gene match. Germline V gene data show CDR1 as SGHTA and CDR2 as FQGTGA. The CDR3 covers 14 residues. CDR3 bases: TGTGCCAGCAATCGGGAGGCGAACACCGGGGAGCTGTTTTTT. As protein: CASNREANTGELFF. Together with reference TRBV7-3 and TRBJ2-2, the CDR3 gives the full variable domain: GAGVSQTPSNKVTEKGKYVELRCDPISGHTALYWYRQSLGQGPEFLIYFQGTGAADDSGLPNDRFFAVRPEGSVSTLKIQRTERGDSAVYLCASNREANTGELFFGEGSRLTVL.

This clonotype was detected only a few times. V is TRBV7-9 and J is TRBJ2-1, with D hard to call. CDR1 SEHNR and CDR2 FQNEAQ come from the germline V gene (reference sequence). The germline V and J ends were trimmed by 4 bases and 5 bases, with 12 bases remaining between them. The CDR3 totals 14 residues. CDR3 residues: CASSYMDPHNEQFF. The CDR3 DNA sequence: TGTGCCAGCAGCTATATGGACCCCCACAATGAGCAGTTCTTC. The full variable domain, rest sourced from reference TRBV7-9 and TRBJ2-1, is DTGVSQNPRHKITKRGQNVTFRCDPISEHNRLYWYRQTLGQGPEFLTYFQNEAQLEKSRLLSDRFSAERPKGSFSTLEIQRTEQGDSAMYLCASSYMDPHNEQFFGPGTRLTVL.

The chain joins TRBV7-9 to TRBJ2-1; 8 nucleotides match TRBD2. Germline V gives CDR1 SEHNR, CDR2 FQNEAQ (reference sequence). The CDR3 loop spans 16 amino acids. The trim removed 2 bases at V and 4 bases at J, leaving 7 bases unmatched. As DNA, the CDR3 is TGTGCCAGCAGCTTAACGGCGGGAGGACCGTACAATGAGCAGTTCTTC. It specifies CASSLTAGGPYNEQFF.

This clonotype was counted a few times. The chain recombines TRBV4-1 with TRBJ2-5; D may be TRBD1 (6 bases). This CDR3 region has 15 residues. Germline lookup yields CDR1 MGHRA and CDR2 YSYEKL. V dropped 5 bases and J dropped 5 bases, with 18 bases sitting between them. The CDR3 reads CASSTGQPIGETQYF. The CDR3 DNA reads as TGCGCCAGCAGCACCGGACAGCCGATAGGGGAGACCCAGTACTTC.

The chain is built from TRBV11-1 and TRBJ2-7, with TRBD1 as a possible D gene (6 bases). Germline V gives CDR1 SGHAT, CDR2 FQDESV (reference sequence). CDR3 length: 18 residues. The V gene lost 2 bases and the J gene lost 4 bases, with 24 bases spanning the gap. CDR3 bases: TGTGCCAGCAGCTTAAGGGGACCGGGACACATACCCCAATACGAGCAGTACTTC. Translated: CASSLRGPGHIPQYEQYF.

CDR3 sequence: CASSSPRGPRPPPSGANVLTF. For the CDR3, the DNA is TGCGCCAGCAGCTCCCCGAGAGGGCCCCGACCCCCCCCTTCTGGGGCCAACGTCCTGACTTTC. The chain uses TRBV5-1 and TRBJ2-6; the D gene is possibly TRBD2 (5 bases). Germline loops: CDR1 SGHRS, CDR2 YFSETQ. CDR3 length: 21 amino acids. V was clipped by 3 bases and J by 1 base, with 26 bases between them.

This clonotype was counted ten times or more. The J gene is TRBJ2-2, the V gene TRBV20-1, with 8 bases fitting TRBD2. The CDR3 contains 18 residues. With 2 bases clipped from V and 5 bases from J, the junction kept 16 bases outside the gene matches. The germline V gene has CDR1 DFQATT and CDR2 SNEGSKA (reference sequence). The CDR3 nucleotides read TGCAGTGCTAGACCCCTGCGGGGTAGCGGGACGGGGACCGGGGAGCTGTTTTTT. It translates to CSARPLRGSGTGTGELFF.

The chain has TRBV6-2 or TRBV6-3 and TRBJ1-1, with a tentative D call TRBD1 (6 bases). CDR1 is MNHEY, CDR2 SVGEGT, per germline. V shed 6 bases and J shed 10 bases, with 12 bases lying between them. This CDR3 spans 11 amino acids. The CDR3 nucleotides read TGTGCCAGCAGCGAGGACAGTCGAGCTTTCTTT. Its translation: CASSEDSRAFF.

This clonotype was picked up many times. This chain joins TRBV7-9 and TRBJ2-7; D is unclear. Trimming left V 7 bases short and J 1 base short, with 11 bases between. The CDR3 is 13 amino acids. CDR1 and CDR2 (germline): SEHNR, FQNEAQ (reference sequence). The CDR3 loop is CASTLSQSYEQYF. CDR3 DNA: TGTGCCAGCACGCTTAGTCAATCCTACGAGCAGTACTTC.

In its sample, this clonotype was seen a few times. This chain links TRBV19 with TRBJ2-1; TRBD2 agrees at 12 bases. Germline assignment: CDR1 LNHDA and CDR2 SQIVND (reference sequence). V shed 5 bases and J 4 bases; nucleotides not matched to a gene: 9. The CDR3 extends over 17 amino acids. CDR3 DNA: TGTGCCAGTAGTTCCGAGACTAGCGGGAGTTGGTACAATGAGCAGTTCTTC. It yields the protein CASSSETSGSWYNEQFF.

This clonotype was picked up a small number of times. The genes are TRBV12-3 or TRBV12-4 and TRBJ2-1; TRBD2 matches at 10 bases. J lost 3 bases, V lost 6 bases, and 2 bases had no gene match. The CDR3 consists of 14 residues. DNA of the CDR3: TGTGCCAGCAGACTAGCGGGGCACTACAATGAGCAGTTCTTC. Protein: CASRLAGHYNEQFF.

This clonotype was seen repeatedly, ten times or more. The DNA for the CDR3 is TGCGCCAGCAGCTTGGGTGGTAGCGGGAACTACGAGCAGTACTTC. It codes for CASSLGGSGNYEQYF. The chain joins TRBV5-1 to TRBJ2-7, with 8 bases lining up with TRBD2. The CDR3 is made up of 15 amino acids. V shed 0 bases, J shed 3 bases, and the junction held 5 bases outside the gene matches. Germline V CDR1 and CDR2: SGHRS, YFSETQ. Supplemented by reference TRBV5-1 and TRBJ2-7, the full variable domain reads KAGVTQTPRYLIKTRGQQVTLSCSPISGHRSVSWYQQTPGQGLQFLFEYFSETQRNKGNFPGRFSGRQFSNSRSEMNVSTLELGDSALYLCASSLGGSGNYEQYFGPGTRLTVT.

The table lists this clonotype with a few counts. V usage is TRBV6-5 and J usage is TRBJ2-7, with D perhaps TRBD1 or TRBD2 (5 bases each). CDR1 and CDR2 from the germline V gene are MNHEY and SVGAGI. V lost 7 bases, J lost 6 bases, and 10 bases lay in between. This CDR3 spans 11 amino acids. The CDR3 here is CASTRDAEQYF. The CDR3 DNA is TGTGCCAGCACGAGGGACGCCGAGCAGTACTTC.

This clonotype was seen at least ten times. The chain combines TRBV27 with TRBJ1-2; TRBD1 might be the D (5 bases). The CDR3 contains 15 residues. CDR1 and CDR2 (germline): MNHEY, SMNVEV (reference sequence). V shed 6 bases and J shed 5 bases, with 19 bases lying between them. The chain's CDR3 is CASSPRGDGGYGYTF. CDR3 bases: TGTGCCAGCAGCCCTCGAGGGGATGGGGGTTATGGCTACACCTTC.

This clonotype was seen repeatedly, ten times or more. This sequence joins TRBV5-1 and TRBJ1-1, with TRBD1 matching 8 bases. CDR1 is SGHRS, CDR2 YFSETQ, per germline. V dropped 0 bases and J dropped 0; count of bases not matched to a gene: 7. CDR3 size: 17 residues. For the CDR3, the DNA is TGCGCCAGCAGCTTGGTCCAGGGGGCGAACATGAACACTGAAGCTTTCTTT. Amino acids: CASSLVQGANMNTEAFF.

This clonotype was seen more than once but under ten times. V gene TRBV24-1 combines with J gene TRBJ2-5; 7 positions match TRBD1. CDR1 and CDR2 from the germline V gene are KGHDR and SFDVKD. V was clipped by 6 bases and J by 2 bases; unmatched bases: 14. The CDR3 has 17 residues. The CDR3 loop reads CATSSPGYRGRQETQYF. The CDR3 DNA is TGTGCCACCAGTTCCCCCGGGTACAGGGGTCGTCAAGAGACCCAGTACTTC.

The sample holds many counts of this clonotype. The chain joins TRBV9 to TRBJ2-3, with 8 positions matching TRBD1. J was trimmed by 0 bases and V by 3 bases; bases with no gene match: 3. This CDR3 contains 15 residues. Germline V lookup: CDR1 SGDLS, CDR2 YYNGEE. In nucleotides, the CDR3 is TGTGCCAGCAGCGCAGACAGGGGTAGCACAGATACGCAGTATTTT. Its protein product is CASSADRGSTDTQYF.

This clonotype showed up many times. The CDR3 is CSARGTGYYGYTF. CDR3 nucleotide sequence: TGCAGTGCTAGAGGGACAGGGTACTATGGCTACACCTTC. The chain combines TRBV20-1 with TRBJ1-2; TRBD1 agrees at 8 bases. The CDR3 totals 13 residues. Germline CDR1 DFQATT, CDR2 SNEGSKA (reference sequence). J lost 3 bases, V lost 1 base, and 1 base had no gene match.

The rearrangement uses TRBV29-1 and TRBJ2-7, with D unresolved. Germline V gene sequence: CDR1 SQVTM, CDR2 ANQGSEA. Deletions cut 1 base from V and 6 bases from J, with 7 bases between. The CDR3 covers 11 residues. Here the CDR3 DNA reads TGCAGCGTTGAAGCGGGTCGCGAGCAGTACTTC. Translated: CSVEAGREQYF.

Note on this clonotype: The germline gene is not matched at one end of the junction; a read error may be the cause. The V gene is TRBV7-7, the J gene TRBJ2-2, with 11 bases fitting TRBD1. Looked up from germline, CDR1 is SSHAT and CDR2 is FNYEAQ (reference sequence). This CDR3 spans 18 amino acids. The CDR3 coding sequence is TGTGCTAGCAGCTTAGGAGGACAGGGGGCGAGAGGCACCGGGGAGCTGTTTTTT. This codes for CASSLGGQGARGTGELFF.

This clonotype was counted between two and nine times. The CDR3 spells CAISGTQGPTGELFF. The CDR3 nucleotides are TGTGCCATCAGTGGTACACAGGGACCCACCGGGGAGCTGTTTTTT. The gene calls are TRBV10-3 and TRBJ2-2; a possible D gene is TRBD1 (6 bases). This CDR3 is 15 amino acids long. Germline V gene sequence: CDR1 ENHRY, CDR2 SYGVKD. Trimming pared 4 bases from V and 4 bases from J, leaving 13 bases between.

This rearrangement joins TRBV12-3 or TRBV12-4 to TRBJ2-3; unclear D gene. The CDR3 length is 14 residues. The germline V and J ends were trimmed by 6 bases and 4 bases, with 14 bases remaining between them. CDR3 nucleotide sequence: TGTGCCAGCAGACCTCCCCCGCCCCCAGATACGCAGTATTTT. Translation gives CASRPPPPPDTQYF.

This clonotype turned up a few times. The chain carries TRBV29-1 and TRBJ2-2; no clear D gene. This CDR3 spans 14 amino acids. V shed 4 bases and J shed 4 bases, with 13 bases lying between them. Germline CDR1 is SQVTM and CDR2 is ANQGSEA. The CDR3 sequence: CSVVRQSSTGELFF. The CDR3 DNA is TGCAGCGTTGTGCGGCAGTCGTCCACCGGGGAGCTGTTTTTT.

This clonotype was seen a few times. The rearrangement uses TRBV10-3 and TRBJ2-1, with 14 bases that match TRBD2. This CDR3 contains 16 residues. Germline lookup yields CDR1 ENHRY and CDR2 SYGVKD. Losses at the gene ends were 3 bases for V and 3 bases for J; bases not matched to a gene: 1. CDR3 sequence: CAISDGTSGSYNEQFF. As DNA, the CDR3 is TGTGCCATCAGTGACGGGACTAGCGGGAGCTACAATGAGCAGTTCTTC.

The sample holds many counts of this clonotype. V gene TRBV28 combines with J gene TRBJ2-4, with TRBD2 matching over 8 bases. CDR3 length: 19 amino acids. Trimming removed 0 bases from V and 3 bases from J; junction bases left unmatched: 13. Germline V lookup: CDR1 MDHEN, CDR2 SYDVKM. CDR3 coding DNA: TGTGCCAGCAGTTTATGGGGGAGTAGCGGGGAAGGCCACAAAAACATTCAGTACTTC. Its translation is CASSLWGSSGEGHKNIQYF.

The CDR3 coding sequence is TGTGCCAGTAGTTTGCGACAGGGAGTCCCCACAGATACGCAGTATTTT. Translated: CASSLRQGVPTDTQYF. V and J are TRBV19 and TRBJ2-3, with 7 positions matching TRBD1. This CDR3 comprises 16 residues. V dropped 5 bases and J dropped 2; count of bases not matched to a gene: 10. Germline lookup yields CDR1 LNHDA and CDR2 SQIVND (reference sequence).

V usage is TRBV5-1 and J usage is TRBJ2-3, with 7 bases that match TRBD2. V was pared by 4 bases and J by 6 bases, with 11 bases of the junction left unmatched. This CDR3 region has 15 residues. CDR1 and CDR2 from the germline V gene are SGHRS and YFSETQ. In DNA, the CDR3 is TGCGCCAGCAGCGGAAGCCCGACTAGCCGGGATACGCAGTATTTT. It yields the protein CASSGSPTSRDTQYF.